Listed below are T cell receptor beta chains from one sample, sequenced in a study of T cells in Graves' hyperthyroidism and ophthalmopathy. Each CDR3 protein gets one entry after TCRdb re-called the multiplex PCR reads with MiXCR. Of more than 500,000 distinct CDR3 sequences in the sample, under 60% were seen once. Sequenced: peripheral blood or thyroid tissue (not recorded which). These receptors originate from an adult woman with Graves' disease, either hyperthyroidism or ophthalmopathy (not recorded which). Each CDR3 is given with its conserved first and last residue. The order of the fields is D gene, clone size, V gene, J gene, CDR3 DNA, CDR3 protein. The D gene is left open where the match is weak. Clone size is not always given. Where it is, it says once, few, many or a class for expanded clones.

>TRBD1|NA|TRBV3-1|TRBJ1-5
TGTGCCAGCAGCCAATGGGTACAGGGGGTGGCCCAGCATTTT
CASSQWVQGVAQHF
>TRBD1|many|TRBV12-3/TRBV12-4|TRBJ1-1
TGTGCCAGCAGTTTTGAGGGGGCTCTCGCTGAAGCTTTCTTT
CASSFEGALAEAFF
>NA|NA|TRBV5-1|TRBJ2-7
TGCGCCAGCAACCCCAACTCCTACAATGAGCAGCTCTTC
CASNPNSYNEQLF
>TRBD1|NA|TRBV7-7|TRBJ2-3
TGTGCTAGCAGCAGGGACAGGGGCACAGATACGCAGTATTTT
CASSRDRGTDTQYF
>NA|many|TRBV3-1|TRBJ2-5
TGTGCCAGCAGCCAATCGAGGCCAGGAGGCCAAGAGACCCAGTACTTC
CASSQSRPGGQETQYF
>NA|once|TRBV20-1|TRBJ1-6
TGCAGTGCTAGAGATCCCGATTCACCCCTCCACTTT
CSARDPDSPLHF
>NA|NA|TRBV10-3|TRBJ1-5
TGTGCCATCAGTGATCCTCAACAGGGAATTTCGGGCAATCAGCCCCAGCATTTT
CAISDPQQGISGNQPQHF
>NA|many|TRBV6-2/TRBV6-3|TRBJ2-5
TGTGCCAGCAGACGGAGGGCCTGGGAGACCCAGTACTTC
CASRRRAWETQYF
>NA|NA|TRBV27|TRBJ1-4
TGTGCCAGCAGTCCACTAGGGGCCCTAACAACTAATGAAAAACTGTTTTTT
CASSPLGALTTNEKLFF
>NA|many|TRBV6-1|TRBJ1-3
TGTGCCAGCAGTGTCGAGGGGCTTGGAAACACCATATATTTT
CASSVEGLGNTIYF
>NA|NA|TRBV20-1|TRBJ1-2
TGCAGTGCAAGATTGGCCCCGAATGGCTACACCTTC
CSARLAPNGYTF
>TRBD1|many|TRBV3-1|TRBJ1-1
TGTGCCAGCAGCCCAGGACAGGGGACCCCTTATGGGGCTTTCTTT
CASSPGQGTPYGAFF
>TRBD1|NA|TRBV11-2|TRBJ1-1
TGTGCCAGCAAGGGGGGGACAGGGCTGCGCACTGAAGCTTTCTTT
CASKGGTGLRTEAFF
>NA|few|TRBV7-9|TRBJ2-2
TGTGCCAGCAGCTTGGAGGCCAGTAAAACCGGGGAGCTGTTTTTT
CASSLEASKTGELFF
>TRBD2|few|TRBV4-1|TRBJ2-5
TGCGCCAGCAGCGCCCGGGGGGGGGTGGGACAAGAGACCCAGTACTTC
CASSARGGVGQETQYF
>NA|NA|TRBV24-1|TRBJ1-1
TGTGCCACCAGTGACGCGGGGGGTATGGCTGAAGCTTTCTTT
CATSDAGGMAEAFF
>TRBD2|few|TRBV15|TRBJ2-2
TGTGCCACCAGCAGAGACAGGGAGGGCACCGGGGAGCTGTTTTTT
CATSRDREGTGELFF
>TRBD1|NA|TRBV20-1|TRBJ2-3
TGCAGTGCCCCCGGACAGGCAACCACAGATACGCAGTATTTT
CSAPGQATTDTQYF
>NA|many|TRBV7-3|TRBJ2-2
TGTGCCAGCAGCCCCTATACGAACACCGGGGAGCTGTTTTTT
CASSPYTNTGELFF
>NA|once|TRBV19|TRBJ2-1
TGTGCCAGTAGTAGGGGGTGGGGTGAGCAGTTCTTC
CASSRGWGEQFF
>TRBD2|NA|TRBV12-3/TRBV12-4|TRBJ2-4
TGTGCCAGCAGCCCGAATAGCGGGATCTTATCAGACATTCAGTACTTC
CASSPNSGILSDIQYF
>NA|many|TRBV6-1|TRBJ2-7
TGTGCCAGCAGTGAGTCTCAGGGTAGCTCCTACGAGCAGTACTTC
CASSESQGSSYEQYF
>NA|few|TRBV10-3|TRBJ2-5
TGTGCCATCAGTGAGTCCGGGGGATGGGGTCTGCCCCAGTACTTC
CAISESGGWGLPQYF
>NA|NA|TRBV29-1|TRBJ2-7
TGCAGCGTTGAGGGGCAGTACTTC
CSVEGQYF
>NA|NA|TRBV19|TRBJ1-2
TGTGCCAGTAGTTCGTCAGGGCCTAACTATGGCTACACCTTC
CASSSSGPNYGYTF
>NA|many|TRBV5-1|TRBJ1-1
TGCGCCAGCAGCATACGGACATGGGGCCAAGATGGGGGCACTGAAGCTTTCTTT
CASSIRTWGQDGGTEAFF
>TRBD2|NA|TRBV28|TRBJ2-7
TGTGCCAGCAGTTTTAGAGGGCTAGCGGGCTACGAGCAGTACTTC
CASSFRGLAGYEQYF
>TRBD2|NA|TRBV9|TRBJ2-7
TGTGCCAGCAGCGTGGGACTAGTAGGGGTGAGCGAGCAGTACTTC
CASSVGLVGVSEQYF
>NA|many|TRBV20-1|TRBJ2-7
TGCAGTGCTAGAGAGCCGAAGAGAAGTGGTAGGTACGAGCAGTACTTC
CSAREPKRSGRYEQYF
>NA|many|TRBV28|TRBJ2-7
TGTGCCAGCAGGGGTATCACCTACGAGCAGTACTTC
CASRGITYEQYF
>NA|NA|TRBV10-3|TRBJ1-2
TGTGCCACCGCTGATTCACCGGGGGACTATGGCTACACCTTC
CATADSPGDYGYTF
>NA|many|TRBV6-5|TRBJ1-2
TGTGCCACCACTCGGTCAATTCGGGGAGACTATGGCTACACCTTC
CATTRSIRGDYGYTF